Each of the 24 T cell receptor beta chains below was sequenced from the same sample in a study of shared clonotypes between healthy human individuals. TCRdb's table, derived via immunoSEQ multiplex PCR, lists solely in-frame clones and lacks some. The table lists approximately 330,000 clones, less than 85% of them singletons. Sequencing used memory CD4+ T cells sorted from blood. Subset meaning: CD45RA-negative fraction. These receptors came from a man aged 25 to 40 in good health.

The chain joins TRBV4-3 to TRBJ1-1, with D uncertain. Trimming took off 0 bases at V and 0 bases at J, with 14 bases between the two ends. The CDR3 has 17 amino acids. Per germline, CDR1 LGHNA and CDR2 YSLEER. For the CDR3, the DNA is TGCGCCAGCAGCCAAGATATAAGGGATGGTATGAACACTGAAGCTTTCTTT. It specifies CASSQDIRDGMNTEAFF.

The chain recombines TRBV28 with TRBJ2-1; 12 bases agree with TRBD2. Germline V lookup: CDR1 MDHEN, CDR2 SYDVKM. The CDR3 is 17 amino acids. The trim removed 4 bases at V and 5 bases at J, leaving 9 bases unmatched. This chain's CDR3 is CASSSSRLAGVDNEQFF. The CDR3 DNA follows: TGTGCCAGCAGTTCATCCCGACTAGCGGGAGTAGACAATGAGCAGTTCTTC.

This clone was found a few times. The V gene is TRBV18, the J gene TRBJ1-1, with 7 bases that match TRBD1. Per germline, CDR1 KGHSH and CDR2 LQKENI. The junction had 17 bases not matched to a gene; V was cut back by 4 bases and J by 0 bases. The CDR3 is made up of 19 amino acids. CDR3 in amino acids: CASSLRALGQAGLNTEAFF. The CDR3 coding sequence is TGTGCCAGCTCACTTAGGGCCTTAGGACAGGCTGGGCTGAACACTGAAGCTTTCTTT.

In the case of this clone: Given a far larger clone just one base away, this is likely a sequencing read error. This chain joins TRBV28 and TRBJ2-7; D not certain. Trimming pared 4 bases from V and 3 bases from J, leaving 1 base between. CDR3 size: 10 residues. Germline V gene sequence: CDR1 MDHEN, CDR2 SYDVKM. In DNA, the CDR3 is TGTGCCAGCAGTTACTACGAGCAGTACTTC. It codes for CASSYYEQYF.

Only one count was recorded for this clone. The chain joins TRBV29-1 to TRBJ2-3; D gene ambiguous. Germline CDR1 is SQVTM and CDR2 is ANQGSEA. Trimming shortened V by 3 bases and J by 6 bases, and 10 bases separated the two germline ends. The CDR3 consists of 12 residues. CDR3 nucleotide sequence: TGCAGCGTTGACTACTCATCGGATACGCAGTATTTT. Its translation: CSVDYSSDTQYF.

The chain is built from TRBV6-6 and TRBJ1-2; 8 positions match TRBD1. The CDR3 consists of 15 residues. The V segment lost 2 bases and the J segment 7 bases; nucleotides outside the gene matches: 9. Per the germline V gene, CDR1 is MNHNY and CDR2 is SVGAGI (reference sequence). The CDR3 here is CASSYRQGAGAGYTF. The CDR3 nucleotides are TGTGCCAGCAGTTACAGGCAGGGGGCAGGGGCTGGCTACACCTTC.

V and J are TRBV7-6 and TRBJ2-2, with D possibly being TRBD1 or TRBD2 (5 bases each). This CDR3 spans 15 amino acids. Trimming pared 4 bases from V and 0 bases from J, leaving 9 bases between. Germline values: CDR1 SGHVS, CDR2 FNYEAQ. CDR3 bases: TGTGCCAGCAGCTCAGGGACCACGAACACCGGGGAGCTGTTTTTT. Translating gives CASSSGTTNTGELFF.

This clone was recorded once. This sequence joins TRBV10-3 and TRBJ2-7, with 12 bases matching TRBD2. V dropped 0 bases and J dropped 6; count of bases not matched to a gene: 3. The CDR3 runs to 15 residues. Per the germline V gene, CDR1 is ENHRY and CDR2 is SYGVKD. The CDR3 loop is CAISESTSGSGEQYF. The CDR3 bases are TGTGCCATCAGTGAGTCGACTAGCGGGAGTGGCGAGCAGTACTTC.

This clone was detected only a few times. This sequence joins TRBV5-4 and TRBJ1-3; D might be TRBD1 (5 bases). Germline lookup yields CDR1 SGHNT and CDR2 YYREEE (reference sequence). This CDR3 has 14 residues. The V gene lost 3 bases and the J gene lost 3 bases, with 10 bases spanning the gap. The CDR3 nucleotides are TGTGCCAGCAGCTCCGACAGAGTTGGAAACACCATATATTTT. Translated: CASSSDRVGNTIYF.

As for this clone: This sequence may be a read error, since a much larger clone differs from it by one base. The rearrangement links TRBV16 to TRBJ2-3; D ambiguous. V lost 4 bases and J lost 0, with 2 bases in between. This CDR3 has 12 residues. Germline CDR1 and CDR2: KGHSY and FQNENV. CDR3: CASSPSTDTQYF. The CDR3 nucleotides are TGTGCCAGCAGCCCTAGCACAGATACGCAGTATTTT.

CDR3 in amino acids: CASSWWAAGTDTQYF. The CDR3 DNA reads TGTGCCAGCAGCTGGTGGGCGGCCGGGACAGATACGCAGTATTTT. The chain couples TRBV28 to TRBJ2-3; D unresolved. The CDR3 consists of 15 residues. Germline lookup yields CDR1 MDHEN and CDR2 SYDVKM. The V gene lost 6 bases and the J gene lost 3 bases, with 16 bases spanning the gap. Full variable domain (outside the CDR3, taken from reference TRBV28 and TRBJ2-3): DVKVTQSSRYLVKRTGEKVFLECVQDMDHENMFWYRQDPGLGLRLIYFSYDVKMKEKGDIPEGYSVSREKKERFSLILESASTNQTSMYLCASSWWAAGTDTQYFGPGTRLTVL.

The J gene is TRBJ2-7, the V gene TRBV27; D is unclear. This CDR3 is built from 13 residues. Germline values: CDR1 MNHEY, CDR2 SMNVEV (reference sequence). V shed 5 bases and J shed 1 base, with 9 bases lying between them. Here the CDR3 DNA reads TGTGCCAGCAGTCCCTCAGAGTCCTACGAGCAGTACTTC. This encodes CASSPSESYEQYF.

Only one count was recorded for this clone. This chain links TRBV14 with TRBJ2-5, with a weak D call TRBD1 (5 bases). CDR1 is SGHDN, CDR2 FVKESK, per germline. This CDR3 spans 13 amino acids. Trimming cost V 6 bases and J 5 bases, with 13 bases left between them. Written as DNA, the CDR3 is TGTGCCAGCAGTCGACAGTTAAGGGAGACCCAGTACTTC. Translating it yields CASSRQLRETQYF.

The chain has TRBV7-6 and TRBJ1-1; 7 nucleotides match TRBD1. V shed 2 bases and J 1 base; nucleotides not matched to a gene: 4. This CDR3 is 15 amino acids long. CDR1 is SGHVS and CDR2 is FNYEAQ in the germline V gene. The CDR3 bases are TGTGCCAGCAGCTTAACGGGACAGAAGAACACTGAAGCTTTCTTT. Amino acids: CASSLTGQKNTEAFF.

V is TRBV6-1 and J is TRBJ1-3; no reliable D call. The length of the CDR3 is 16 residues. CDR1 is MNHNS, CDR2 SASEGT, per germline. With 1 base removed from V and 0 bases from J, the gap between germline ends came to 10 bases. CDR3 amino acids: CASSEGPTLSGNTIYF. CDR3 sequence (DNA): TGTGCCAGCAGTGAAGGACCGACCCTCTCTGGAAACACCATATATTTT.

The V call is TRBV2, the J call TRBJ2-5; 9 nucleotides align to TRBD1. The V and J ends lost 7 bases and 4 bases, in that order; junction bases with no gene match: 1. The length of the CDR3 is 12 residues. Germline values: CDR1 SNHLY, CDR2 FYNNEI. CDR3 coding DNA: TGTGCCAGCATGGACAGGGGAGAGACCCAGTACTTC. Encoded protein: CASMDRGETQYF.

This clone was found once. This rearrangement joins TRBV10-3 to TRBJ2-5; tentatively, D is TRBD1 (6 bases). The germline V gene encodes CDR1 ENHRY and CDR2 SYGVKD. CDR3 length: 14 amino acids. V shed 6 bases and J shed 4 bases, with 15 bases lying between them. The CDR3 loop is CAIRRGQGRETQYF. CDR3 sequence (DNA): TGTGCCATCAGACGCGGCCAGGGGAGAGAGACCCAGTACTTC.

The chain joins TRBV11-2 to TRBJ2-5, with 7 positions matching TRBD2. The DNA matches TRBJ2-7 better at its end, which makes the J call doubtful. This CDR3 has 17 amino acids. CDR1 and CDR2 (germline): SGHAT, FQNNGV. The CDR3 here is CASSLGLAVGRRAEQYF. The CDR3, as DNA: TGTGCCAGCAGCTTAGGCCTAGCGGTAGGAAGAAGGGCCGAGCAGTACTTC.

This clone has only one observation. The rearrangement uses TRBV5-1 and TRBJ2-1, with 8 bases fitting TRBD2. This CDR3 is 17 amino acids long. Germline CDR1 is SGHRS and CDR2 is YFSETQ. J lost 3 bases, V lost 0 bases, and 8 bases had no gene match. CDR3 DNA: TGCGCCAGCAGCTTGGCCCGAGGGCTAGCGGGCTACAATGAGCAGTTCTTC. This sequence encodes CASSLARGLAGYNEQFF.

The rearrangement joins TRBV10-2 to TRBJ1-5, with D possibly being TRBD1 (6 bases). There are 16 residues in the CDR3. Germline CDR1 is WSHSY and CDR2 is SAAADI. Trimming took 0 bases from V and 3 from J, leaving 12 bases between them. The CDR3 spells CASSESWQGNNQPQHF. For the CDR3, the DNA is TGCGCCAGCAGTGAGTCTTGGCAGGGGAACAATCAGCCCCAGCATTTT.

The chain uses TRBV19 and TRBJ2-1; 11 bases line up with TRBD2. Germline CDR1 is LNHDA and CDR2 is SQIVND (reference sequence). J was trimmed by 2 bases and V by 8 bases; bases with no gene match: 5. The CDR3 extends over 15 amino acids. The CDR3 DNA follows: TGTGCCAGTTGGGATAGCGGGAGGGCCTACAATGAGCAGTTCTTC. This translates into CASWDSGRAYNEQFF.

As regards this clone: Compared with germline, one end of the junction differs, possibly owing to a read error. In DNA form, the CDR3 reads TGTGCTAGCAGCTTAGGCGCGAGCTCCTACAATGAGCAGTTCTTC. Protein product: CASSLGASSYNEQFF. The chain employs TRBV7-7 and TRBJ2-1; D unresolved. Germline V gives CDR1 SSHAT, CDR2 FNYEAQ (reference sequence). CDR3 size: 15 residues.

Only a few counts were recorded for this clone. The chain recombines TRBV5-1 with TRBJ2-5; possibly TRBD1 for D (5 bases). Germline CDR1 reads SGHRS; CDR2 reads YFSETQ. The CDR3 has 13 residues. Trimming removed 3 bases from V and 5 bases from J, with 11 bases in between. The CDR3, as DNA: TGCGCCAGCAGCTACATCAGGGTGGAGACCCAGTACTTC. It is translated as CASSYIRVETQYF.

The chain has TRBV11-1 and TRBJ2-1, with TRBD2 matching over 8 bases. The ends lost 5 bases at V and 3 bases at J; junction bases unmatched: 9. Germline values: CDR1 SGHAT, CDR2 FQDESV (reference sequence). This CDR3 spans 16 amino acids. The CDR3 DNA reads TGTGCCAGCAGCGCACGGGGCGGGAGGCACTACAATGAGCAGTTCTTC. Translating gives CASSARGGRHYNEQFF.